The clone carrying this T cell receptor (beta chain) was detected a few times. This entry is derived from a study of spatial heterogeneity in lung cancer. Trimming at V came to 4 bases and at J to 5 bases, leaving 6 bases not matched to a gene. The CDR3 consists of 16 residues. Germline values: CDR1 SGHNT, CDR2 YYREEE (reference sequence). Sample time point: sample taken at primary tumor resection. TCRdb recomputed calls from the 5' RACE reads with MiXCR, one row per CDR3 protein. Of about 42,000 distinct CDR3 sequences listed, under 7.5% were seen once; the top ten hold roughly two fifths. The material sequenced was PBMCs, taken at surgery. The receptor was isolated from a female donor with early-stage non-small cell lung cancer. The chain uses TRBV5-4 and TRBJ2-3, with 14 bases fitting TRBD2. CDR3 coding DNA: TGTGCCAGCAGCAAAGGAGGACTAGCGGGGGGAGATACGCAGTATTTT. Translating it yields CASSKGGLAGGDTQYF.